This TCR beta chain came from a study of human thymus T cells (TCRdb year 2020). Turning to the overall study: The study characterized TCR alpha and beta repertoires from seven to nine infant thymus samples and a few related peripheral blood samples. The cohort included more than 5 male and two female infants, with donor ages spanning 7 to 244 days.

Study-wide conclusions, independent of this receptor: On average, thymus samples gave 650,000 to 1,000,000 unique TCRB clonotypes, whereas blood samples gave about 92,000. Usage of V and J gene segments appeared to be biased in both the thymic and the peripheral blood repertoires. The related research found that thymic TCR repertoires overlapped highly between unrelated individuals.

Thymus tissue was obtained as surgical resects removed during corrective cardiac surgery. Immunologically healthy infants undergoing open corrective cardiac surgery for congenital heart defects in Finland were used as donors. Thymocytes were mechanically released from the tissue and were stored as pellets of 10-30 million cells at -70 degrees C. Genomic DNA was extracted from frozen cell pellets with a QIAsymphony instrument. The immunoSEQ multiplex PCR assay was used to amplify the TCRB and TCRAD loci from a standardized amount of quality-controlled genomic DNA. Amplicons spanned the V(D)J region at a length sufficient to cover the CDR3 and identify V and J genes. Through the commercial immunoSEQ service, the amplicons were sequenced on an Illumina platform. The original methods were these. Primer bias and sequencing errors were corrected using previously described methods, and TCRAD and TCRB definitions followed the IMGT database. immunoSEQ Analyzer 3.0 and VDJTools were used for repertoire analysis, which covered basic statistics, V/J segment usage, diversity estimates, rarefaction and pairwise overlap. Diversity was estimated using the Chao1, ChaoE, Efron-Thisted, Shannon and inverse Simpson indices, and was also estimated on datasets down-sampled to the size of the smallest sample. Repertoire overlap was assessed by strict matching of CDR3 nucleotide sequence, V gene and J gene, and clustering was done by Jaccard-based multidimensional scaling. TCRdb took over this immuneACCESS table, retaining in-frame rearrangements with V and J assigned. Such tables are incomplete; in checked studies, under half of the missing clones stem from an unresolved V gene, and the remainder is unexplained. That table furnishes V, J and clone size, whereas the DNA furnished D and trimming. Across this sample there are some 130,000 clones, with around 94% seen only once. 0.02% to 0.03% of the sample is taken by the ten largest.

With regard to this clone: Which antigen it targets is not known. No qualities accompany the bases; no much larger clone lies one base away.

The receptor's source is a boy under two years old with a congenital heart defect but otherwise immunologically healthy. Sequencing was performed on thymus tissue.

The CDR3 protein: CASSSDRNTEAFF. The bases are TGTGCCAGCAGTTCAGACAGGAACACTGAAGCTTTCTTT. The chain employs TRBV6-6 and TRBJ1-1, with TRBD1 tentatively as D gene (5 bases match). V gives up 4 bases and J gives up 1 base, and the segment between their germline ends measures 7 bases. The CDR3, from cysteine to phenylalanine, totals 13 residues. Only the CDR3 part of the read is kept: 39 bases, read in frame from the first base. The germline V gene (reference sequence) yields MNHNY for CDR1 and SVGAGI for CDR2.